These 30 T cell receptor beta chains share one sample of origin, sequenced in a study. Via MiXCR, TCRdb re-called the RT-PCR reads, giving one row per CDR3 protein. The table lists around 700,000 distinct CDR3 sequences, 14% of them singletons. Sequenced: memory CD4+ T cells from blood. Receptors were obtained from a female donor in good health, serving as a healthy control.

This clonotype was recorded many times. CDR3 in DNA: TGTGCCAGCAGCTTAAACAGGGGTGGTAATGAAAAACTGTTTTTT. It encodes CASSLNRGGNEKLFF. The chain recombines TRBV7-2 with TRBJ1-4; 7 nucleotides align to TRBD1. The V gene's germline CDR1 is SGHTA and CDR2 FQGNSA. The CDR3 runs to 15 residues. Losses at the gene ends were 2 bases for V and 4 bases for J; bases not matched to a gene: 4.

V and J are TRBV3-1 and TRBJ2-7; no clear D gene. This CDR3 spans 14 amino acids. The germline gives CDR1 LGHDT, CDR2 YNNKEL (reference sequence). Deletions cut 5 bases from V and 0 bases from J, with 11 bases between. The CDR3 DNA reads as TGTGCCAGCAGCGATGCGCGGACCTCCTACGAGCAGTACTTC. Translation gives CASSDARTSYEQYF.

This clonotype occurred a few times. The CDR3 is CASSLFQFGEQYF. CDR3 nucleotides: TGTGCCAGCAGCTTATTCCAATTCGGGGAGCAGTACTTC. This chain links TRBV7-3 with TRBJ2-7; no reliable D call. Germline loops: CDR1 SGHTA, CDR2 FQGTGA. This CDR3 contains 13 residues. Trimming shortened V by 2 bases and J by 7 bases, and 12 bases separated the two germline ends.

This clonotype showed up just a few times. The CDR3 sequence: CSVNRGQGGTQYF. For the CDR3, the DNA is TGCAGCGTTAACAGGGGGCAAGGGGGGACCCAGTACTTC. The V and J genes are TRBV29-1 and TRBJ2-5; 9 nucleotides match TRBD1. Germline assignment: CDR1 SQVTM and CDR2 ANQGSEA. The CDR3 extends over 13 amino acids. With 5 bases clipped from V and 7 bases from J, the junction kept 8 bases outside the gene matches.

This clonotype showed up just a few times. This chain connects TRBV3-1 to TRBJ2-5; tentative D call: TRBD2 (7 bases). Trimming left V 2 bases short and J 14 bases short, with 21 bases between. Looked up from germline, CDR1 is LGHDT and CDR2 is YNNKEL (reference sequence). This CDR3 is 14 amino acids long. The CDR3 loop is CASSQRGGLRLSYF. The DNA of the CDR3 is TGTGCCAGCAGCCAAAGGGGGGGACTACGCCTCTCTTACTTC.

CDR3 sequence (DNA): TGTGCCAGCAGCTTGAGCCGGACGGGAATGAACACTGAAGCTTTCTTT. It encodes CASSLSRTGMNTEAFF. This rearrangement joins TRBV11-2 to TRBJ1-1; D not certain. The CDR3 has 16 residues. Between the trimmed V and J ends, which lost 3 bases and 0 bases, there was a span of 14 bases. Germline V gene lookup returns CDR1 SGHAT and CDR2 FQNNGV.

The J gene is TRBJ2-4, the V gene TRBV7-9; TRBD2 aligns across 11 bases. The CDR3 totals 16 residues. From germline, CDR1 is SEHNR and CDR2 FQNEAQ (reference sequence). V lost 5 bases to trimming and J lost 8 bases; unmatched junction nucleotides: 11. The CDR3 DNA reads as TGTGCCAGCAGCCCACCGACTAGCGGGATAAAAGACATTCAGTACTTC. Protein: CASSPPTSGIKDIQYF.

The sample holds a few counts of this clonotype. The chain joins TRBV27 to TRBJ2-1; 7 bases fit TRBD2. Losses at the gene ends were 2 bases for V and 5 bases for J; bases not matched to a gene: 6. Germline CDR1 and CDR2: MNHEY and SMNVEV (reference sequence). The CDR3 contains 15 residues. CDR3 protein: CASSLPGRNNNEQFF. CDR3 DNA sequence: TGTGCCAGCAGTTTACCCGGGAGGAATAACAATGAGCAGTTCTTC.

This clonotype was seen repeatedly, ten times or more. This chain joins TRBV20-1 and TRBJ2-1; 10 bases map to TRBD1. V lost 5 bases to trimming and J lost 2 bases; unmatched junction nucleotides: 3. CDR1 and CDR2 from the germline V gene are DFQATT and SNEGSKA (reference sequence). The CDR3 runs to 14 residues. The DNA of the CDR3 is TGCAGTGCTCCGGGACAGGGGACCTACAATGAGCAGTTCTTC. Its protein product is CSAPGQGTYNEQFF.

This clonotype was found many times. CDR3 region: CASGNRGLPGYTF. The CDR3 DNA reads as TGTGCCAGCGGCAACAGGGGGCTCCCTGGCTACACCTTC. The chain joins TRBV27 to TRBJ1-2, with 9 bases matching TRBD1. Germline V gene lookup returns CDR1 MNHEY and CDR2 SMNVEV (reference sequence). The J segment lost 7 bases and the V segment lost 8 bases, leaving 8 bases of the junction unmatched. The CDR3 extends over 13 amino acids.

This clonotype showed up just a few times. CDR3 amino acids: CASSQGKGYRLHTEAFF. The CDR3 DNA sequence: TGTGCCAGCAGCCAAGGAAAAGGGTATAGGCTTCACACTGAAGCTTTCTTT. V and J are TRBV3-1 and TRBJ1-1, with D unresolved. The CDR3 is 17 amino acids. In germline, CDR1 is LGHDT, CDR2 YNNKEL (reference sequence). The V end lost 1 base, the J end lost 3 bases, and 18 bases lay between the germline ends.

The CDR3 bases are TGTGCCAGCAGCTTTGGTGCGGGACGAACCTACGAGCAGTACTTC. Amino acids: CASSFGAGRTYEQYF. J is TRBJ2-7 and V is TRBV7-2; possible D gene TRBD2, 6 bases. V was clipped by 3 bases and J by 2 bases, with 14 bases between them. The CDR3 has 15 residues. Germline CDR1 reads SGHTA; CDR2 reads FQGNSA.

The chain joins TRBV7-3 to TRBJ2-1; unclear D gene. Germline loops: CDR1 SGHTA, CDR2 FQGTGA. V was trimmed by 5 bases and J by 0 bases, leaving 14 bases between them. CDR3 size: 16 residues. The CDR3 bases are TGTGCCAGCAGCCTAAGCGCGGCCAGCTCCTACAATGAGCAGTTCTTC. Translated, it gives CASSLSAASSYNEQFF. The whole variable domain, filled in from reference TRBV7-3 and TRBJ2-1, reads GAGVSQTPSNKVTEKGKYVELRCDPISGHTALYWYRQSLGQGPEFLIYFQGTGAADDSGLPNDRFFAVRPEGSVSTLKIQRTERGDSAVYLCASSLSAASSYNEQFFGPGTRLTVL.

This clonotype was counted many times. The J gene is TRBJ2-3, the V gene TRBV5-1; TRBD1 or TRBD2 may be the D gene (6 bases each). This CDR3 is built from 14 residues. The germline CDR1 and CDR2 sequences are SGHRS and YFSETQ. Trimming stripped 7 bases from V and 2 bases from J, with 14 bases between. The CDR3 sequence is CASRRGGYTDTQYF. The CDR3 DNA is TGCGCCAGCCGGAGAGGGGGGTACACAGATACGCAGTATTTT. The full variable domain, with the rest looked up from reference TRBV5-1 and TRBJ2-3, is KAGVTQTPRYLIKTRGQQVTLSCSPISGHRSVSWYQQTPGQGLQFLFEYFSETQRNKGNFPGRFSGRQFSNSRSEMNVSTLELGDSALYLCASRRGGYTDTQYFGPGTRLTVL.

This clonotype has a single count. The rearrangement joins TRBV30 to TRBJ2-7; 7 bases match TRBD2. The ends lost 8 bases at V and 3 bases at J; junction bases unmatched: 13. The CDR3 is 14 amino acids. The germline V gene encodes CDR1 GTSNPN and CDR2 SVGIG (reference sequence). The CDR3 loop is CARNPTSCFYEQYF. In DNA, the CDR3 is TGTGCCCGTAATCCGACTAGCTGTTTCTACGAGCAGTACTTC.

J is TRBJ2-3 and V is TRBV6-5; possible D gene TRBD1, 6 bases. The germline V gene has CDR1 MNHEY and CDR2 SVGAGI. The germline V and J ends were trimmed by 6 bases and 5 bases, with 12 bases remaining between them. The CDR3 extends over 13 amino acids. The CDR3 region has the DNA TGTGCCAGCAGGGACAGTGCGGTAGATACGCAGTATTTT. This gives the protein CASRDSAVDTQYF.

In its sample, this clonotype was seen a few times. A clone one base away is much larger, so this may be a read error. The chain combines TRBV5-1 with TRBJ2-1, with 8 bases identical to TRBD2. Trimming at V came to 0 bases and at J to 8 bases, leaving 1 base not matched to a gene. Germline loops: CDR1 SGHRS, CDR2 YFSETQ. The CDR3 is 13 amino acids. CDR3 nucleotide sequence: TGCGCCAGCAGCTTGGGGACTAGCTATGAGCAGTTCTTC. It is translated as CASSLGTSYEQFF. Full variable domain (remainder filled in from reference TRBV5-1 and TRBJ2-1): KAGVTQTPRYLIKTRGQQVTLSCSPISGHRSVSWYQQTPGQGLQFLFEYFSETQRNKGNFPGRFSGRQFSNSRSEMNVSTLELGDSALYLCASSLGTSYEQFFGPGTRLTVL.

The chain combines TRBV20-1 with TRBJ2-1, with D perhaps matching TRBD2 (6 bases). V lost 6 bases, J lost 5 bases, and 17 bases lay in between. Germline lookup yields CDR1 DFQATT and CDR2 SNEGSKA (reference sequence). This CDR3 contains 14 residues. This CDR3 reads CSAPGATSNNEQFF. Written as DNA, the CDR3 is TGCAGTGCCCCGGGAGCCACTAGCAACAATGAGCAGTTCTTC.

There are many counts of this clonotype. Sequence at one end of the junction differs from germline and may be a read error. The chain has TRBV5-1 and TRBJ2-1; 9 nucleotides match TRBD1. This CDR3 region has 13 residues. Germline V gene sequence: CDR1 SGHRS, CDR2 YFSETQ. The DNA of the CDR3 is TGTGCCAGCAGCTTGGGACAGGGTAATGAGCAGTTCTTC. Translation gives CASSLGQGNEQFF.

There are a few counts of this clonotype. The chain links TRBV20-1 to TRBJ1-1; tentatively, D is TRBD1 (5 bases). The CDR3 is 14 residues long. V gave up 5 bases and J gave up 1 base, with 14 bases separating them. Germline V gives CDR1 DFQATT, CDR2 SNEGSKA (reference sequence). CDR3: CSADAGTSNTEAFF. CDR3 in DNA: TGCAGTGCTGACGCCGGGACTTCGAACACTGAAGCTTTCTTT.

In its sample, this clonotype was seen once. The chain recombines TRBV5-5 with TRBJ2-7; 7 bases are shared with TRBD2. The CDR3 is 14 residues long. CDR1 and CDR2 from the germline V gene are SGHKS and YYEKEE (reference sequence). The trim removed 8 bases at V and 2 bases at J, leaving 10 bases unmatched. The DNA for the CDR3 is TGTGCCAGTGGGCGTTCGGCGGGAGCCTACGAGCAGTACTTC. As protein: CASGRSAGAYEQYF.

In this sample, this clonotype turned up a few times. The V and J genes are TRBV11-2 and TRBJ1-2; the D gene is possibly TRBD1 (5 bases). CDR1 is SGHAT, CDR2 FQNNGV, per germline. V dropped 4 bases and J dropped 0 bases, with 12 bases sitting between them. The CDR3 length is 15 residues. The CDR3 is CASSYQGGSNYGYTF. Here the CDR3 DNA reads TGTGCCAGCAGCTACCAGGGAGGTTCTAACTATGGCTACACCTTC.

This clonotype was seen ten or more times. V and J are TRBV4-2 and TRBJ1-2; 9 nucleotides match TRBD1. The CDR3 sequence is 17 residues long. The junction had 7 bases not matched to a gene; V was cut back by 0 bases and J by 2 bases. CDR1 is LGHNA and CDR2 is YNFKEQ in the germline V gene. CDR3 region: CASSQDWDREANYGYTF. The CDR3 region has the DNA TGTGCCAGCAGCCAAGATTGGGACAGGGAGGCGAACTATGGCTACACCTTC.

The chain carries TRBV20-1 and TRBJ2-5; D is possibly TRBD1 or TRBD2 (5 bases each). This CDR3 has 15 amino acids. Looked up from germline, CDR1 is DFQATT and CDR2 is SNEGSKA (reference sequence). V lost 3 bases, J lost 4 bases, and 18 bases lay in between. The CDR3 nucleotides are TGCAGTGCTAGGGGGTGGACGGCAGGGAGAGAGACCCAGTACTTC. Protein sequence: CSARGWTAGRETQYF.

The CDR3, as DNA: TGTGCCAGCAGTTACTCCCCCTTTGGGGAACGGGAGACCCAGTACTTC. Translating gives CASSYSPFGERETQYF. This chain joins TRBV6-6 and TRBJ2-5, with D uncertain. Trimming took off 0 bases at V and 5 bases at J, with 16 bases between the two ends. The CDR3 has 16 residues. Per the germline V gene, CDR1 is MNHNY and CDR2 is SVGAGI (reference sequence).

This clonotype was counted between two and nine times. The CDR3 sequence: CASSNRDRVQETQYF. In DNA form, the CDR3 reads TGTGCCAGCAGCAACCGGGACAGGGTTCAAGAGACCCAGTACTTC. The chain links TRBV13 to TRBJ2-5; 9 bases map to TRBD1. V was pared by 5 bases and J by 2 bases, with 6 bases of the junction left unmatched. The CDR3 spans 15 residues. The V gene's germline CDR1 is PRHDT and CDR2 FYEKMQ (reference sequence).

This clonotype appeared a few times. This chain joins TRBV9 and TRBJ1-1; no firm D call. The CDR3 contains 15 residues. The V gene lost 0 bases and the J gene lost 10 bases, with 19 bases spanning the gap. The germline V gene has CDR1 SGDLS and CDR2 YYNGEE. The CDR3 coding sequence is TGTGCCAGCAGCGTAGTTAGAGGGCCTGACGATGCAGCTTTCTTT. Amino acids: CASSVVRGPDDAAFF.

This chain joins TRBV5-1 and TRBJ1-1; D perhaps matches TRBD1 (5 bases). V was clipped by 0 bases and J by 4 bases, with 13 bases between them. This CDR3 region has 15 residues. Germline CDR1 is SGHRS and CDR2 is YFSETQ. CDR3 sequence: CASSLVPGGTTEAFF. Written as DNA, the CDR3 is TGCGCCAGCAGCTTGGTTCCGGGTGGGACCACTGAAGCTTTCTTT.

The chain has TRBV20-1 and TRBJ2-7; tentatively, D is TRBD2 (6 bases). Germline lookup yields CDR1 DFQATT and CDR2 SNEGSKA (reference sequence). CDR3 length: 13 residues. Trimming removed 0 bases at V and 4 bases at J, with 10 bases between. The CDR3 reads CSARDFGGYEQYF. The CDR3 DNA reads TGCAGTGCTAGAGATTTCGGGGGATACGAGCAGTACTTC.

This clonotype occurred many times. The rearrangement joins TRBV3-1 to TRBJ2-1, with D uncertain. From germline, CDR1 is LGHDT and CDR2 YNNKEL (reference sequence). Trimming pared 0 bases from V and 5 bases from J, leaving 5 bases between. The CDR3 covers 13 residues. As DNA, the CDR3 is TGTGCCAGCAGCCAAGATCGGCACAATGAGCAGTTCTTC. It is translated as CASSQDRHNEQFF.